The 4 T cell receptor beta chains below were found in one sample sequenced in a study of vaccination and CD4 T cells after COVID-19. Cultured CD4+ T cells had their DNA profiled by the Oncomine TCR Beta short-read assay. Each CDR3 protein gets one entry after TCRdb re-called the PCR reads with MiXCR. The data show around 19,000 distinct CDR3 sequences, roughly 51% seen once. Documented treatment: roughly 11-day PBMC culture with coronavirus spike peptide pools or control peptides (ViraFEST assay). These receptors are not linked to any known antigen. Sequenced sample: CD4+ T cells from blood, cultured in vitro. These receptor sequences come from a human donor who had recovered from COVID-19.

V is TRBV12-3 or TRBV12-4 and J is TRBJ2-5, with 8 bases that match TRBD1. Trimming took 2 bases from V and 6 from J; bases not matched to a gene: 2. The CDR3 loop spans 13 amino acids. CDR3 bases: TGTGCCAGCAGTTTACAGGGGGCTAAGACCCAGTACTTC. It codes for CASSLQGAKTQYF.

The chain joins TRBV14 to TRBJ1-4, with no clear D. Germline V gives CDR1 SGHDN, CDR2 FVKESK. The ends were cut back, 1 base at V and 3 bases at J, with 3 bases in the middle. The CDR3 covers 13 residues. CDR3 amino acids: CASSQVANEKLFF. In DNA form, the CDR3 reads TGTGCCAGCAGCCAAGTAGCTAATGAAAAACTGTTTTTT. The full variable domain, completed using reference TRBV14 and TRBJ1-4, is EAGVTQFPSHSVIEKGQTVTLRCDPISGHDNLYWYRRVMGKEIKFLLHFVKESKQDESGMPNNRFLAERTGGTYSTLKVQPAELEDSGVYFCASSQVANEKLFFGSGTQLSVL.

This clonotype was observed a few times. The DNA for the CDR3 is TGCAGTGCGGCACCGCGTCCCACCGGGGAGCTGTTTTTT. This sequence encodes CSAAPRPTGELFF. The chain recombines TRBV20-1 with TRBJ2-2, with D hard to call. The V end lost 6 bases, the J end lost 4 bases, and 12 bases lay between the germline ends. Germline-derived CDR1 and CDR2 are DFQATT and SNEGSKA (reference sequence). CDR3 length: 13 residues.

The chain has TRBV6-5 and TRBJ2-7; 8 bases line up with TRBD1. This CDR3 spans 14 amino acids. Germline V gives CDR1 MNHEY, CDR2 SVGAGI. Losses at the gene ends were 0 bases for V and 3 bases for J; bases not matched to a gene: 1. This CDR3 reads CASSYSGTGYEQYF. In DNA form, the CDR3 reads TGTGCCAGCAGTTACTCGGGGACAGGCTACGAGCAGTACTTC.